The present T cell receptor beta chain was sequenced within a study of T cells in Graves' hyperthyroidism and ophthalmopathy. This clonotype was seen ten or more times. What it recognizes is unknown. Findings of the study overall: Blood samples included most of the expanded thyroid clonotypes exceeding 0.001.

Amplification targeted TCR beta CDR3 regions from RNA transcripts. The TCR CDR3 was amplified in a first-round RT-PCR using the HTBI primer set. TCRdb ran MiXCR on the multiplex PCR reads and lists one entry per CDR3 protein. The table includes about 610,000 distinct CDR3 sequences, 35% to 55% detected once. Material: peripheral blood or thyroid tissue (not recorded which). This sequence was found in a woman younger than 35 with Graves' hyperthyroidism.

The CDR3 DNA reads as TGTGCCAGCTCCACTCAGGGGGTGACGGGCTATGGCTACACCTTC. Translated, it gives CASSTQGVTGYGYTF. This chain joins TRBV12-3 or TRBV12-4 and TRBJ1-2, with TRBD1 matching 7 bases. Trimming removed 8 bases from V and 4 bases from J; junction bases left unmatched: 13. This CDR3 has 15 residues.